This T cell receptor (beta chain) came from a study of response to subunit inactivated influenza vaccine. Overall study findings and caveats: Researchers suggested that each seasonal influenza vaccination recruits few new T cells.

Worth noting for this clonotype: Its matching antigen is unknown.

The CDR3 runs 18 residues. V dropped 0 bases and J dropped 2 bases, with 19 bases sitting between them. TCRdb re-analysed the RT-PCR reads in MiXCR, keeping a single row per CDR3 protein. The table lists about 180,000 distinct CDR3 sequences, roughly 8.7% of them singletons, with roughly 10% in the top ten. This TCR derives from a man aged 50 to 60 who received an inactivated influenza vaccine. The J gene is TRBJ2-5, the V gene TRBV12-3 or TRBV12-4; a weak D match, TRBD1 (6 bases). Sample: non-naive T cells sorted from PBMCs, taken on the day of vaccination. CDR3 region: CASSLANGLGGRQETQYF. In DNA, the CDR3 is TGTGCCAGCAGTTTAGCGAATGGTCTAGGGGGAAGGCAAGAGACCCAGTACTTC.